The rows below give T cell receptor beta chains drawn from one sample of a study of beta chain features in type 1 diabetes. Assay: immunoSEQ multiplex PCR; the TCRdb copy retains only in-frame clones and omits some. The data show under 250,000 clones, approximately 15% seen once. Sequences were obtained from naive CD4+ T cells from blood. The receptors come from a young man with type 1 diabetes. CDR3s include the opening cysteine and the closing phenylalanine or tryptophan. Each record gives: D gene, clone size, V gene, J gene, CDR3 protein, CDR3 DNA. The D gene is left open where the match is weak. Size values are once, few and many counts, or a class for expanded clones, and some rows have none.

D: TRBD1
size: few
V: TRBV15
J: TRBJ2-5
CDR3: CATSRGQGQETQYF
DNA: TGTGCCACCAGCAGAGGACAGGGGCAAGAGACCCAGTACTTC

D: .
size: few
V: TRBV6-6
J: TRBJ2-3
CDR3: CASSGQSPDTQYF
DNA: TGTGCCAGCAGTGGACAGTCCCCAGATACGCAGTATTTT

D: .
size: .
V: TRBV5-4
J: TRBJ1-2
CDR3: CASNQQADLYGYTF
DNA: TGTGCCAGCAACCAACAGGCCGACCTCTATGGCTACACCTTC

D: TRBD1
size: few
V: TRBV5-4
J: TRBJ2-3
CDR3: CASSWGQGSTDTQYF
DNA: TGTGCCAGCAGCTGGGGACAGGGATCCACAGATACGCAGTATTTT

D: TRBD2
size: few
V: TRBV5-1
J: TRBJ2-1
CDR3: CASSLGTSDNEQFF
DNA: TGCGCCAGCAGCTTGGGGACTAGTGACAATGAGCAGTTCTTC

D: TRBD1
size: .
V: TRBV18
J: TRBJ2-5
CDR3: CASSPPGQGGETQYF
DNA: TGTGCCAGCTCACCACCGGGACAGGGTGGAGAGACCCAGTACTTC

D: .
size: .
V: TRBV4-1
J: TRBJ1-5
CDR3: CASSQDRSNQPQHF
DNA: TGCGCCAGCAGCCAAGATAGAAGCAATCAGCCCCAGCATTTT

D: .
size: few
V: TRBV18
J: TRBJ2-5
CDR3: CASSPQVREGETQYF
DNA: TGTGCCAGCTCACCACAGGTCAGGGAAGGGGAGACCCAGTACTTC

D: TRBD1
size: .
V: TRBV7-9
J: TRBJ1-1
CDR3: CASSLRAGGLGNTEAFF
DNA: TGTGCCAGCAGCTTACGGGCAGGGGGCTTGGGGAACACTGAAGCTTTCTTT

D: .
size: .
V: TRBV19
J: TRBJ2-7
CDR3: CASSRAGEQYF
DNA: TGTGCCAGTAGTAGGGCAGGCGAGCAGTACTTC

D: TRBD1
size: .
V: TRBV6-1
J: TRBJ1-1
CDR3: CASSEQGQMNTEAFF
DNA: TGTGCCAGCAGTGAACAGGGACAGATGAACACTGAAGCTTTCTTT

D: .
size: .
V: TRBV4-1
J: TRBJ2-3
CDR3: CASSQVGTRGSENTQYF
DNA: TGCGCCAGCAGCCAAGTCGGCACTCGTGGGAGTGAGAATACGCAGTATTTT

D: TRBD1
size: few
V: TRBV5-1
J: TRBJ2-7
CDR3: CASSGGDRGRNEQYF
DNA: TGCGCCAGCAGCGGAGGGGACAGGGGGCGGAACGAGCAGTACTTC

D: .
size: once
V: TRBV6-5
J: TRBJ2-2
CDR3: CAIGTYNTGELFF
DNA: TGTGCCATAGGGACTTATAACACCGGGGAGCTGTTTTTT

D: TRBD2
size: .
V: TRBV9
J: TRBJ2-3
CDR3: CASSVLGEGTDTQYF
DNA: TGTGCCAGCAGCGTATTAGGGGAGGGGACAGATACGCAGTATTTT

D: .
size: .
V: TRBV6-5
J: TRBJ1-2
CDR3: CASSKYGTLDYGYTF
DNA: TGTGCCAGCAGCAAATACGGGACATTGGACTATGGCTACACCTTC

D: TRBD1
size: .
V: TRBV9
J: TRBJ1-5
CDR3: CASSADQGAWDQPQHF
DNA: TGTGCCAGCAGCGCCGACCAGGGGGCATGGGATCAGCCCCAGCATTTT

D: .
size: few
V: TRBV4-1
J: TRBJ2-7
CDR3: CASSHGHFSYEQYF
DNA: TGCGCCAGCAGCCACGGACATTTCTCCTACGAGCAGTACTTC

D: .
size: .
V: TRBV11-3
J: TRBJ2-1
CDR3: CASSLFAGSQFF
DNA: TGTGCCAGCAGCTTATTTGCGGGGTCTCAGTTCTTC

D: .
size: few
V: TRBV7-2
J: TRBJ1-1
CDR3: CASSLVGGNTEAFF
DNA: TGTGCCAGCAGCTTAGTAGGCGGGAACACTGAAGCTTTCTTT

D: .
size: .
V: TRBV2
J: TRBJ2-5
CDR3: CASSDLSYQETQYF
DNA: TGTGCCAGCAGCGATCTTTCCTATCAAGAGACCCAGTACTTC

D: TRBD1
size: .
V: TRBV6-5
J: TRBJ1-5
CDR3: CASSYSDRADQPQHF
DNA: TGTGCCAGCAGTTACTCCGACAGGGCCGATCAGCCCCAGCATTTT

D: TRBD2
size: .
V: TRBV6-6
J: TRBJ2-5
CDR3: CASRLTGGQETQYF
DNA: TGTGCCAGCAGGCTGACGGGGGGCCAAGAGACCCAGTACTTC

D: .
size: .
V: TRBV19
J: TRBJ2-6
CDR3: CASSPRARGANVLTF
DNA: TGTGCCAGTAGTCCGCGGGCGCGGGGGGCCAACGTCCTGACTTTC

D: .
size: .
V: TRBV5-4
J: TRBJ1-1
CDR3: CASSLGLENTEAFF
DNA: TGTGCCAGCAGCTTGGGTTTAGAGAACACTGAAGCTTTCTTT

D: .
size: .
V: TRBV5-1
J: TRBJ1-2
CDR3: CASSLDGGASVGYTF
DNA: TGCGCCAGCAGCTTGGATGGGGGCGCGAGCGTCGGCTACACCTTC

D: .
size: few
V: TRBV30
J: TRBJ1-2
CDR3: CAWSVTGYYGYTF
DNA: TGTGCCTGGAGTGTAACGGGGTACTATGGCTACACCTTC

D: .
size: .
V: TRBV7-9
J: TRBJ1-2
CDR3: CASSLEQGGRGYTF
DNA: TGTGCCAGCAGCTTAGAACAAGGAGGTCGGGGCTACACCTTC

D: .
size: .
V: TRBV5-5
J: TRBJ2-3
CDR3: CASSLGATTDTQYF
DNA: TGTGCCAGCAGCTTGGGGGCGACGACAGATACGCAGTATTTT

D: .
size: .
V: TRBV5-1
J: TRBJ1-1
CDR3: CASSLAAGGMNTEAFF
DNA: TGCGCCAGCAGCTTGGCCGCAGGAGGGATGAACACTGAAGCTTTCTTT

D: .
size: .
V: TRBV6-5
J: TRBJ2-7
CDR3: CASRPDARGNEQYF
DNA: TGTGCCAGCAGACCGGACGCCAGGGGTAACGAGCAGTACTTC

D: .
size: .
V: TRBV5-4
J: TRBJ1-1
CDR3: CASSGSGHANTEAFF
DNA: TGTGCCAGCAGCGGATCGGGACACGCCAACACTGAAGCTTTCTTT

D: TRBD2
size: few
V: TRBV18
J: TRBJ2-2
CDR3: CASSPSGTNGELFF
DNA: TGTGCCAGCTCACCTAGCGGGACGAACGGGGAGCTGTTTTTT

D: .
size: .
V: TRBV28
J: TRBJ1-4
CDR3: CASSLPANEKLFF
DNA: TGTGCCAGCAGTTTACCAGCTAATGAAAAACTGTTTTTT

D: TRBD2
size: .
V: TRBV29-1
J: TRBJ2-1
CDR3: CSVEKGLAGDEQFF
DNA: TGCAGCGTTGAAAAAGGACTAGCGGGAGATGAGCAGTTCTTC

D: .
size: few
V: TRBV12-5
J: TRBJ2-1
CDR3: CASASLLSHEQFF
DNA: TGTGCTAGTGCCTCCCTTCTCAGTCATGAGCAGTTCTTC

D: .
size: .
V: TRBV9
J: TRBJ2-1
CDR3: CASSGRRDEQFF
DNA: TGTGCCAGCAGCGGTAGGAGGGATGAGCAGTTCTTC

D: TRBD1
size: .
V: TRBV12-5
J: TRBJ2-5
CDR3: CASGSRDRALETQYF
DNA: TGTGCTAGTGGTTCCCGGGACAGGGCCCTAGAGACCCAGTACTTC

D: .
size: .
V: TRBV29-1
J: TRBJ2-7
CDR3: CSVQLGQGYEQYF
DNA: TGCAGCGTCCAGCTTGGGCAGGGCTACGAGCAGTACTTC

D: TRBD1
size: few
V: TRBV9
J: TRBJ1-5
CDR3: CASSVDGQGVQPQHF
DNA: TGTGCCAGCAGCGTAGATGGACAGGGAGTTCAGCCCCAGCATTTT

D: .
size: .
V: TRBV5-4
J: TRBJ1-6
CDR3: CASSDPPGNSPLHF
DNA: TGTGCCAGCAGCGACCCCCCGGGGAATTCACCCCTCCACTTT

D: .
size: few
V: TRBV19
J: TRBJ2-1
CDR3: CASSKSAGRLNEQFF
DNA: TGTGCCAGTAGTAAGTCGGCAGGGCGCCTAAATGAGCAGTTCTTC

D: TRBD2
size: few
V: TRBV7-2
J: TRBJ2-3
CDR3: CASSLATSGGLRDTQYF
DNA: TGTGCCAGCAGCTTAGCGACTAGCGGGGGTTTAAGGGATACGCAGTATTTT

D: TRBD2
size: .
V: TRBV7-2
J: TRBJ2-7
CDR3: CASSLAGLAGVREQYF
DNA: TGTGCCAGCAGCTTAGCGGGACTAGCGGGAGTCCGCGAGCAGTACTTC

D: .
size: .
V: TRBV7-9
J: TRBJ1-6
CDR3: CASSLGWGREYSPLHF
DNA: TGTGCCAGCAGCTTAGGGTGGGGCCGTGAGTATTCACCCCTCCACTTT

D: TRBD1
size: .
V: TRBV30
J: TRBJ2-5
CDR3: CAWSVQGMGRETQYF
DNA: TGTGCCTGGAGTGTACAGGGGATGGGCAGAGAGACCCAGTACTTC

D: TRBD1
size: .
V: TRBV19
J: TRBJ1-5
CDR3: CASSIETGDNQPQHF
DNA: TGTGCCAGTAGTATAGAGACAGGGGACAATCAGCCCCAGCATTTT